Below, 22 T cell receptor beta chains from the same sample are listed, as sequenced in a study of spatial heterogeneity in lung cancer (dated by TCRdb to the late 2010s). The time point label here, explained by the study, means: sample taken at primary tumor resection. Library method: 5' RACE. TCRdb shows the sequencer as NextSeq 500. The raw public reads went through TCRdb reprocessing: fastp at Q25, MiXCR clone calling, in-frame beta chains kept. Under each unique CDR3 protein, matching rows form one entry showing the most common genes and DNA. Across this sample there are fewer than 6,500 distinct CDR3 sequences, with about 12% seen only once. The ten largest clones capture 16% of the sample. The starting material was lung tissue, obtained at surgery. These receptors were taken from a human donor with early-stage non-small cell lung cancer.

A few counts support this clonotype. This beta chain is off target for a library built for alpha chains, so its abundance means little. This chain joins TRBV5-1 and TRBJ2-7; no clear D gene. The V gene's germline CDR1 is SGHRS and CDR2 YFSETQ. The CDR3 covers 14 residues. Trimming stripped 4 bases from V and 4 bases from J, with 15 bases between. The CDR3 coding sequence is TGCGCCAGCAGCCCCTCTGTTGAAAGATACGAGCAGTACTTC. Its protein is CASSPSVERYEQYF. The full variable domain, its missing parts supplied by reference TRBV5-1 and TRBJ2-7, is KAGVTQTPRYLIKTRGQQVTLSCSPISGHRSVSWYQQTPGQGLQFLFEYFSETQRNKGNFPGRFSGRQFSNSRSEMNVSTLELGDSALYLCASSPSVERYEQYFGPGTRLTVT.

This clonotype is judged medium-sized. Since the library was made to target alpha chains, this beta chain is a stray read and its abundance is not meaningful. This chain connects TRBV5-1 to TRBJ2-3, with 11 nucleotides matching TRBD2. Losses at the gene ends were 3 bases for V and 4 bases for J; bases not matched to a gene: 7. CDR3 size: 16 residues. In germline, CDR1 is SGHRS, CDR2 YFSETQ. CDR3 DNA: TGCGCCAGCAGCTCCACTAGCGGGAGTGTCGCAGATACGCAGTATTTT. Translated: CASSSTSGSVADTQYF.

This clonotype was recorded at least ten times. This beta chain is an off-target read within a library intended for alpha chains, so its frequency means little. V usage is TRBV7-2 and J usage is TRBJ2-2; perhaps D is TRBD1 or TRBD2 (5 bases each). The CDR3 runs 14 residues. With 2 bases removed from V and 5 bases from J, the gap between germline ends came to 9 bases. Germline V gene data show CDR1 as SGHTA and CDR2 as FQGNSA. CDR3 sequence (DNA): TGTGCCAGCAGCTTATTGGGGGTTACCGGGGAGCTGTTTTTT. It yields the protein CASSLLGVTGELFF.

This clonotype was seen at least ten times. A library prepared for alpha chains yielded this beta chain as an off-target read; its size is of little meaning. The chain is built from TRBV5-1 and TRBJ2-2; D may be TRBD1 (6 bases). This CDR3 spans 16 amino acids. V lost 0 bases and J lost 0, with 9 bases in between. Germline V lookup: CDR1 SGHRS, CDR2 YFSETQ. CDR3 in amino acids: CASSLGQAPNTGELFF. The CDR3 nucleotides are TGCGCCAGCAGCTTGGGACAGGCCCCGAACACCGGGGAGCTGTTTTTT.

This clonotype was observed at least ten times. This beta chain turned up in a library designed for alpha chains; as an off-target read, its abundance says little. The chain recombines TRBV20-1 with TRBJ1-1; D uncertain. The CDR3 has 13 residues. Germline CDR1 and CDR2: DFQATT and SNEGSKA (reference sequence). V lost 4 bases and J lost 5, with 14 bases in between. CDR3 nucleotide sequence: TGCAGTGCTATCGTGGCGACCGGAACTGAAGCTTTCTTT. It is translated as CSAIVATGTEAFF.

This clonotype was found many times. A library prepared for alpha chains yielded this beta chain as an off-target read; its size is of little meaning. The CDR3 sequence is CSAKTGTGNSQPQHF. The CDR3 bases are TGCAGTGCTAAGACCGGGACAGGGAATAGTCAGCCCCAGCATTTT. The chain couples TRBV20-1 to TRBJ1-5; 9 bases line up with TRBD1. Germline CDR1 and CDR2: DFQATT and SNEGSKA (reference sequence). The J segment lost 6 bases and the V segment lost 4 bases, leaving 10 bases of the junction unmatched. This CDR3 has 15 amino acids.

This clonotype was detected many times. Since it is a stray read in a library aimed at alpha chains, this beta chain has a size that is not meaningful. The chain links TRBV29-1 to TRBJ2-4, with D unresolved. The CDR3 length is 13 residues. Germline loops: CDR1 SQVTM, CDR2 ANQGSEA. Trimming pared 4 bases from V and 3 bases from J, leaving 10 bases between. CDR3 DNA sequence: TGCAGCGTTGTCAAGGGCGGCAAAAACATTCAGTACTTC. Translated, it gives CSVVKGGKNIQYF.

This clonotype appeared a few times. The library was designed around alpha chains, so this beta chain is a stray read whose abundance carries little weight. V and J are TRBV14 and TRBJ2-1; TRBD2 agrees at 8 bases. The CDR3 is 16 residues long. Losses at the gene ends were 5 bases for V and 8 bases for J; bases not matched to a gene: 14. CDR1 SGHDN and CDR2 FVKESK come from the germline V gene. The CDR3, as DNA: TGTGCCAGCAGCAGCCGACTAGCGACAACGGCCCATGAGCAGTTCTTC. Amino acids: CASSSRLATTAHEQFF.

The table lists this clonotype with many counts. This beta chain came through as a stray read in a library set up for alpha chains, and its size says little. This chain joins TRBV12-3 or TRBV12-4 and TRBJ2-2; D might be TRBD2 (6 bases). The CDR3 has 14 amino acids. Trimming left V 4 bases short and J 7 bases short, with 13 bases between. Here the CDR3 reads CASSWRREYGELFF. The CDR3 region has the DNA TGTGCCAGCAGTTGGAGGAGGGAGTACGGGGAGCTGTTTTTT.

This clonotype is medium-sized in the sample. This beta chain was picked up by a library intended for alpha chains and is off target, so its count carries little meaning. The rearrangement uses TRBV20-1 and TRBJ2-7, with 11 bases identical to TRBD2. Losses at the gene ends were 2 bases for V and 3 bases for J; bases not matched to a gene: 12. The CDR3 length is 17 residues. Looked up from germline, CDR1 is DFQATT and CDR2 is SNEGSKA (reference sequence). CDR3 coding DNA: TGCAGTGCTAGAACCGGGACTAGCGGATATAGGGGCTACGAGCAGTACTTC. It specifies CSARTGTSGYRGYEQYF.

This clonotype showed up many times. Since it is a stray read in a library aimed at alpha chains, this beta chain has a size that is not meaningful. This chain connects TRBV3-1 to TRBJ1-2; 7 bases are a match to TRBD1. CDR1 is LGHDT, CDR2 YNNKEL, per germline (reference sequence). Trimming took 0 bases from V and 3 from J; bases not matched to a gene: 7. The CDR3 has 16 residues. The CDR3 nucleotides read TGTGCCAGCAGCCAAGATTGGACAGGAATCCACTATGGCTACACCTTC. It translates to CASSQDWTGIHYGYTF.

A word on this clonotype: Being off target in a library aimed at alpha chains, this beta chain has a size of little meaning. The gene calls are TRBV12-3 or TRBV12-4 and TRBJ1-2; no clear D gene. V lost 3 bases and J 7 bases, leaving 12 bases between the germline ends. CDR3 length equals 13 residues. CDR3 region: CASSLAGLSGYTF. DNA for the CDR3: TGTGCCAGCAGTTTGGCTGGGTTATCTGGCTACACCTTC.

This clonotype occurred a few times. The library was designed around alpha chains, so this beta chain is a stray read whose abundance carries little weight. The CDR3 nucleotides are TGTGCCAGCAGCCTGGGACGACAGGGCACTATGTACGAGCAGTACTTC. It translates to CASSLGRQGTMYEQYF. The J gene is TRBJ2-7, the V gene TRBV7-8; TRBD1 agrees at 7 bases. Germline V gene data show CDR1 as SGHVS and CDR2 as FQNEAQ. With 5 bases clipped from V and 4 bases from J, the junction kept 14 bases outside the gene matches. The CDR3 is 16 residues long.

This clonotype was seen many times. This beta chain was picked up by a library intended for alpha chains and is off target, so its count carries little meaning. J is TRBJ2-1 and V is TRBV6-1, with 11 bases fitting TRBD2. CDR1 is MNHNS, CDR2 SASEGT, per germline. Losses at the gene ends were 0 bases for V and 0 bases for J; bases not matched to a gene: 19. The CDR3 totals 23 residues. CDR3: CASSEALVFGSGRGPSSYNEQFF. The CDR3, as DNA: TGTGCCAGCAGTGAAGCTCTTGTTTTCGGTAGCGGGAGGGGTCCTAGCTCCTACAATGAGCAGTTCTTC.

This clonotype came up many times. The library was designed around alpha chains, so this beta chain is a stray read whose abundance carries little weight. This chain uses TRBV20-1 with TRBJ2-3; D gene ambiguous. CDR3 length equals 12 residues. Germline CDR1 is DFQATT and CDR2 is SNEGSKA (reference sequence). V lost 7 bases and J 3 bases, leaving 11 bases between the germline ends. CDR3 amino acids: CSGFRPTDTQYF. The CDR3 DNA reads TGCAGTGGCTTCAGGCCGACAGATACGCAGTATTTT.

The sample holds many counts of this clonotype. The junction shows a germline mismatch at one end, possibly a read error. Because the library targeted alpha chains, this beta chain is an off-target read whose size means little. This chain joins TRBV6-2 or TRBV6-3 and TRBJ2-1; 8 bases fit TRBD2. The CDR3 extends over 13 amino acids. Germline CDR1 MNHEY, CDR2 SVGEGT. This CDR3 reads CASSSHGLAGVIF. The DNA for the CDR3 is TGTGCCAGCAGTAGCCACGGACTAGCTGGAGTAATCTTC.

This clonotype is labeled as medium-sized. A library made for alpha chains picked up this beta chain off target, so its size means little. The rearrangement joins TRBV6-5 to TRBJ1-5; 7 nucleotides line up with TRBD1. Germline V gene data show CDR1 as MNHEY and CDR2 as SVGAGI. V gave up 11 bases and J gave up 2 bases; unmatched junction bases: 15. The CDR3 has 16 amino acids. In DNA, the CDR3 is TGTGCCTCCCCCAGACCCAGGGGGGTACGCAATCAGCCCCAGCATTTT. It specifies CASPRPRGVRNQPQHF.

By frequency in the sample, this clonotype is medium-sized. In a library made to pick up alpha chains, this beta chain is a stray read with a size that means little. In DNA form, the CDR3 reads TGTGCCAGCAGCTACGAGGGGGGGCCCCGCACAGATACGCAGTATTTT. The encoded protein is CASSYEGGPRTDTQYF. The gene calls are TRBV5-5 and TRBJ2-3; a weak D match, TRBD2 (7 bases). CDR3 length equals 16 residues. From germline, CDR1 is SGHKS and CDR2 YYEKEE (reference sequence). V was clipped by 3 bases and J by 1 base, with 15 bases between them.

This clonotype was picked up a small number of times. For a library built for alpha chains, this beta chain is a stray read; little rests on its size. The chain employs TRBV5-4 and TRBJ2-2; possibly TRBD1 or TRBD2 for D (5 bases each). Per germline, CDR1 SGHNT and CDR2 YYREEE (reference sequence). The V gene lost 3 bases and the J gene lost 0 bases, with 15 bases spanning the gap. The CDR3 is made up of 17 amino acids. The CDR3 loop reads CASSSFGATANTGELFF. The DNA for the CDR3 is TGTGCCAGCAGCTCGTTCGGGGCCACCGCGAACACCGGGGAGCTGTTTTTT. Drawing the rest from reference TRBV5-4 and TRBJ2-2, the complete variable domain is ETGVTQSPTHLIKTRGQQVTLRCSSQSGHNTVSWYQQALGQGPQFIFQYYREEENGRGNFPPRFSGLQFPNYSSELNVNALELDDSALYLCASSSFGATANTGELFFGEGSRLTVL.

This clonotype was seen ten or more times. A library prepared for alpha chains yielded this beta chain as an off-target read; its size is of little meaning. The chain is built from TRBV28 and TRBJ2-1; D remains ambiguous. The germline gives CDR1 MDHEN, CDR2 SYDVKM. The V and J ends lost 4 bases and 8 bases respectively, with 18 bases between them. This CDR3 comprises 15 residues. The CDR3 loop is CASSSPSKSTYEQFF. The DNA for the CDR3 is TGTGCCAGCAGTTCCCCCTCTAAATCCACATATGAGCAGTTCTTC. The full variable domain, rest sourced from reference TRBV28 and TRBJ2-1, is DVKVTQSSRYLVKRTGEKVFLECVQDMDHENMFWYRQDPGLGLRLIYFSYDVKMKEKGDIPEGYSVSREKKERFSLILESASTNQTSMYLCASSSPSKSTYEQFFGPGTRLTVL.

This clonotype was observed at least ten times. Since the library was made to target alpha chains, this beta chain is a stray read and its abundance is not meaningful. V gene TRBV7-8 combines with J gene TRBJ2-2; possible D gene TRBD2, 6 bases. The CDR3 runs to 19 residues. CDR1 and CDR2 (germline): SGHVS, FQNEAQ. V was pared by 4 bases and J by 5 bases, with 26 bases between. The DNA for the CDR3 is TGTGCCAGCAGCTCCGACCCAACGTCGGGAGTGGTTCAAACCGGGGAGCTGTTTTTT. Amino acid sequence: CASSSDPTSGVVQTGELFF.

This clonotype qualifies as medium-sized. A library prepared for alpha chains yielded this beta chain as an off-target read; its size is of little meaning. J is TRBJ2-2 and V is TRBV10-3; 9 bases line up with TRBD1. The CDR3 runs to 14 residues. V shed 10 bases and J 2 bases; nucleotides not matched to a gene: 5. CDR1 and CDR2 (germline): ENHRY, SYGVKD. CDR3 in amino acids: CATGQGRNTGELFF. The CDR3 region has the DNA TGTGCCACCGGACAGGGGCGTAACACCGGGGAGCTGTTTTTT.